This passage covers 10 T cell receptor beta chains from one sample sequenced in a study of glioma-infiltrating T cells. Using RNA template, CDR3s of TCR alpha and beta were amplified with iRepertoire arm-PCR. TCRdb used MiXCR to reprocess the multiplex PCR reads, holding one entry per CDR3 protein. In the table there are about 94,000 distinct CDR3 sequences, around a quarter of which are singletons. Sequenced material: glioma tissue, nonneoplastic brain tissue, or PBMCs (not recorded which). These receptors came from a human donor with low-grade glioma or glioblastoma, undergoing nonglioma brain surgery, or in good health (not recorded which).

The CDR3 sequence is CASSEVKRRSPQETQYF. The DNA for the CDR3 is TGTGCCAGCAGTGAAGTGAAGCGGAGGTCCCCCCAAGAGACCCAGTACTTC. The rearrangement joins TRBV2 to TRBJ2-5, with D maybe TRBD2 (5 bases). Deletions cut 1 base from V and 1 base from J, with 16 bases between. CDR1 is SNHLY, CDR2 FYNNEI, per germline. This CDR3 contains 17 residues. Full variable domain (outside the CDR3, taken from reference TRBV2 and TRBJ2-5): EPEVTQTPSHQVTQMGQEVILRCVPISNHLYFYWYRQILGQKVEFLVSFYNNEISEKSEIFDDQFSVERPDGSNFTLKIRSTKLEDSAMYFCASSEVKRRSPQETQYFGPGTRLLVL.

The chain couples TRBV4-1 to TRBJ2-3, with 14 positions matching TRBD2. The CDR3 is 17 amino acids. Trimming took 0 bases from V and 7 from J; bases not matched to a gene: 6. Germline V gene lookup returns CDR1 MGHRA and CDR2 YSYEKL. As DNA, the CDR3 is TGCGCCAGCAGCCAAGATCCCGGGACTAGCGGGAGATATACGCAGTATTTT. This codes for CASSQDPGTSGRYTQYF.

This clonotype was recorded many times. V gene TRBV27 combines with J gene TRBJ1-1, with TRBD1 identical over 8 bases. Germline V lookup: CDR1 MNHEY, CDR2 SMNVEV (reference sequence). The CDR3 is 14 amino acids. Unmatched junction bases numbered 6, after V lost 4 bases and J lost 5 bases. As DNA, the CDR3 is TGTGCCAGCAGTTCTACAGGGGGACGGACTGAAGCTTTCTTT. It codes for CASSSTGGRTEAFF.

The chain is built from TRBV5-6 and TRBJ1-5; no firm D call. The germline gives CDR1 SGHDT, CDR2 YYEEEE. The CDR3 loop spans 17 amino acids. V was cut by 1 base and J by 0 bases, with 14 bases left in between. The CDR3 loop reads CASSLRGTEYSNQPQHF. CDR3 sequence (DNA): TGTGCCAGCAGCTTGCGGGGAACAGAATATAGCAATCAGCCCCAGCATTTT.

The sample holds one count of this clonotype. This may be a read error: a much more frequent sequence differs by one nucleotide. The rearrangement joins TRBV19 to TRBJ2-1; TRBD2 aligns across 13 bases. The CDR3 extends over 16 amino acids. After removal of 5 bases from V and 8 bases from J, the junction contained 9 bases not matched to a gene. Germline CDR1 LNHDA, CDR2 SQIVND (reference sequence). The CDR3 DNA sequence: TGTGCCAGTAGTTCAATCCGGACTAGCGGGGGCGATGAGCAGTTCTTC. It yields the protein CASSSIRTSGGDEQFF.

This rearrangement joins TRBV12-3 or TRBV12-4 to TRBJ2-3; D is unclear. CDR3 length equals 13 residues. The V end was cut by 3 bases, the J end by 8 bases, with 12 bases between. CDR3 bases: TGTGCCAGCAGTTTTGATTCTGTTGGTACGCAGTATTTT. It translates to CASSFDSVGTQYF.

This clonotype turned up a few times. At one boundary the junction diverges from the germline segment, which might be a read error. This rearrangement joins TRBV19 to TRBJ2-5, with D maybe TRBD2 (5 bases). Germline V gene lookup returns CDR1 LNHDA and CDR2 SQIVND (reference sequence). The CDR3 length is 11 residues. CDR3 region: CASTGPGVVDF. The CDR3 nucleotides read TGTGCCAGCACCGGGCCCGGGGTGGTTGACTTC.

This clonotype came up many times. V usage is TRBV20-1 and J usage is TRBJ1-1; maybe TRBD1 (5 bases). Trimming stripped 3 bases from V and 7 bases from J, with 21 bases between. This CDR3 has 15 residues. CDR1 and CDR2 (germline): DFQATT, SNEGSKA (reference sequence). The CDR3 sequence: CSARPPRQSLLEAFF. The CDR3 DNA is TGCAGTGCTAGGCCACCTCGACAGTCCCTACTTGAAGCTTTCTTT.

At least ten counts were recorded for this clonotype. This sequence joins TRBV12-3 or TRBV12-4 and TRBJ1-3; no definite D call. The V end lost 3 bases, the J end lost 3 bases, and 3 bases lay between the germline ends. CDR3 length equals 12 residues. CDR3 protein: CASSLYGNTIYF. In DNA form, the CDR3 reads TGTGCCAGCAGTTTGTATGGAAACACCATATATTTT.

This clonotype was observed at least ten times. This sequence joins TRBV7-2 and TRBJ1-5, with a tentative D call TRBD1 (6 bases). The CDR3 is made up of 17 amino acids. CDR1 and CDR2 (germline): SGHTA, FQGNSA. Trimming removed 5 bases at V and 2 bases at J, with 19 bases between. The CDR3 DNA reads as TGTGCCAGCAGCCCCAACCCGGGGGGCTTCGGCAATCAGCCCCAGCATTTT. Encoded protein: CASSPNPGGFGNQPQHF.